This T cell receptor beta chain was profiled in a study of somatic mutations in cytotoxic T cells in rheumatoid arthritis. Produced via immunoSEQ multiplex PCR; TCRdb's table is partial and in-frame only. Of over 15,000 clones in the sample, 80% were seen once. Per the germline V gene, CDR1 is MNHEY and CDR2 is SVGAGI. The junction had 6 bases not matched to a gene; V was cut back by 2 bases and J by 8 bases. The CDR3 sequence is 14 residues long. This chain links TRBV6-5 with TRBJ1-5; 7 bases are a match to TRBD1. This clonotype was sampled from an adult with rheumatoid arthritis. Sample: CD8+ T cells sorted from blood. CDR3 nucleotide sequence: TGTGCCAGCAGTTACGCATTAGGGGGCGAGCCCCAGCATTTT. It translates to CASSYALGGEPQHF.